This T cell receptor (beta chain) derives from a study of vaccination effects on CD4 cells after COVID-19. At the level of the study: Either the mRNA-1273 or the BNT162b2 vaccine was given to participants as two doses. Findings and caveats of the study: Marked contraction was observed in infection-induced and vaccine-induced clones late after vaccination. Recruitment yielded few convalescent patients, and the study had no early post-infection timepoints.

Ahead of sequencing, the ViraFEST assay grew antigen-specific CD4+ T cells using viral peptide pools. Researchers isolated CD4+ T cells once around 11 days of culture had elapsed. Having tested negative for nucleocapsid antibodies, the vaccine recipients showed no prior SARS-CoV-2 infection. This CDR3 region has 13 residues. With 6 bases removed from V and 8 bases from J, the gap between germline ends came to 16 bases. CDR1 is SEHNR, CDR2 FQNEAQ, per germline (reference sequence). Sequencing was performed with immunoSEQ multiplex PCR; in TCRdb, only in-frame clones are kept and a portion is missing. The table includes roughly 45,000 clones, roughly 79% detected once. Of note for this clone: Its antigen is unknown.

This receptor was taken from a human donor who received a COVID-19 vaccine. The V and J genes are TRBV7-9 and TRBJ1-2; weak D call: TRBD1 (5 bases). The sample in question was CD4+ T cells from PBMCs cultured with SARS-CoV-2 spike peptides, obtained before COVID-19 vaccination. The CDR3, as DNA: TGTGCCAGCAGTTCCGGGACCGAGGGGGGCTACACCTTC. This sequence encodes CASSSGTEGGYTF.